This T cell receptor beta chain was sequenced in a study of T cell responses to AZD1222 COVID-19 vaccine. Study as a whole: Pooled in the analysis were second doses at about 4 or about 12 weeks.

Concerning this clone itself: No antigen is known for it.

Study-wide points: It was only a handful of AZD1222 recipients who were seropositive at baseline.

Between the trimmed V and J ends, which lost 3 bases and 2 bases, there was a span of 10 bases. CDR1 and CDR2 from the germline V gene are GTSNPN and SVGIG (reference sequence). The CDR3 runs to 13 residues. Libraries were prepared by immunoSEQ multiplex PCR; TCRdb keeps only in-frame clonotypes and omits some of them. The sample contains 80,000 or so clones, 70% to 90% of which appear only once. The chain joins TRBV30 to TRBJ1-1; TRBD1 might be the D (5 bases). The sample was peripheral blood, taken on day 0 of AZD1222 vaccination. This TCR came from an adult in good health. CDR3 in amino acids: CAWRSTGNTEAFF. The DNA of the CDR3 is TGTGCCTGGAGGAGTACAGGAAACACTGAAGCTTTCTTT.